This is a list of T cell receptor beta chains from one sample in a study of T cell responses to AZD1222 COVID-19 vaccine. Libraries were prepared by immunoSEQ multiplex PCR; TCRdb keeps only in-frame clonotypes and omits some of them. The sample consists of about 180,000 clones, around 90% of them appearing once. This specimen was peripheral blood, taken 28 days after the second AZD1222 dose. Receptors were obtained from an adult who received the AZD1222 COVID-19 vaccine. Both conserved end residues are part of each CDR3. The order of the fields is V gene, CDR3 length, CDR3 protein.

TRBV7-2 | 13 | CASSLGRQGEQFF
TRBV5-5 | 13 | CASSWGQNNEQFF
TRBV10-1 | 17 | CASTRVGTGTWDQPQHF
TRBV7-9 | 15 | CASSTGTSGIYEQYF
TRBV7-6 | 15 | CASSLAPVQGSEAFF
TRBV11-3 | 14 | CASSLANTSYGYTF
TRBV30 | 14 | CAWSQTGEPSPLHF
TRBV3-1/TRBV3-2 | 15 | CASSQDPASSYEQYF
TRBV19 | 13 | CASSLLPNQPQHF
TRBV28 | 16 | CASSLTARGVFYEQYF
TRBV7-3 | 13 | CASSLTGTGELFF
TRBV5-5 | 13 | CASSQPGGNTIYF
TRBV19 | 13 | CASTTGGTDTQYF
TRBV6-1 | 13 | CASSEGGWGEAFF
TRBV20-1 | 17 | CSASVPGYSKGYNEQFF
TRBV12-3/TRBV12-4 | 13 | CASNRDRASPLHF
TRBV10-3 | 12 | CASKISGNTIYF
TRBV4-1 | 16 | CASSRTPTESSYEQYF
TRBV5-1 | 18 | CASSLGGVRGAGDQPQHF
TRBV7-2 | 15 | CASSLFLGESTEAFF
TRBV5-6 | 14 | CASSSRGGNTEAFF
TRBV6-2/TRBV6-3 | 13 | CASSLQGERGYTF
TRBV4-3 | 17 | CASSQDWGTANTGELFF
TRBV3-1/TRBV3-2 | 15 | CASSQGTTNSYEQYF
TRBV4-1 | 14 | CASSPDGRAYEQYF
TRBV6-4 | 13 | CASSENGYNEQFF
TRBV6-5 | 15 | CASSYLAVGTDTQYF
TRBV5-1 | 13 | CASSLEGSYEQYF
TRBV3-1/TRBV3-2 | 15 | CASSQASYGGETQYF
TRBV7-9 | 13 | CASSPSGGNEQFF
TRBV6-5 | 14 | CASSYRGIRDEQFF
TRBV6-5 | 16 | CASSYLRGAVNTEAFF
TRBV5-4 | 12 | CASSLWGNGYTF
TRBV6-2/TRBV6-3 | 14 | CASSYQGLTREQYF
TRBV28 | 16 | CASSSYALARGNEQFF
TRBV3-1/TRBV3-2 | 15 | CASSPVKGMGTEAFF
TRBV4-2 | 20 | CASSQRWGSGGTASTDTQYF
TRBV18 | 13 | CASSPHRGQPQHF
TRBV7-2 | 14 | CASSDHGVTYEQYF
TRBV25-1 | 13 | CASSFGGSYEQYF
TRBV27 | 14 | CASSLGSGRHEQYF
TRBV2 | 15 | CASSDDGGEQETQYF
TRBV10-3 | 14 | CAISNDRAGTEAFF
TRBV9 | 16 | CASSGRTGTPNYGYTF
TRBV6-6 | 13 | CASREWSNTEAFF
TRBV5-5 | 14 | CASSRPTENYGYTF
TRBV2 | 13 | CASGFKGSQPQHF
TRBV5-4 | 14 | CASGKGGRNNEQFF
TRBV19 | 14 | CASSVQGGNEKLFF
TRBV19 | 13 | CASSTRVNTEAFF
TRBV7-9 | 14 | CASSLALLITEAFF
TRBV7-9 | 19 | CASRRTGVTSYRSGNTIYF
TRBV5-4 | 13 | CASSLGINEKLFF
TRBV28 | 14 | CASSLIGAGYGYTF
TRBV7-2 | 15 | CASTLSDTSGNTIYF
TRBV6-2/TRBV6-3 | 13 | CASSLAIYNEQFF
TRBV7-9 | 17 | CASSSSETSGISYEQYF
TRBV7-6 | 15 | CASSLPSGRIDEQFF